These T cell receptor beta chains were read from a single sample in a study of blood T cell repertoires in COVID-19. TCRdb's table, derived via immunoSEQ multiplex PCR, lists solely in-frame clones and lacks some. The table shows 150,000 to 200,000 clones, with about 84% occurring only once. Sequenced: peripheral blood. All receptors derive from a person aged 70 to 85 with COVID-19, enrolled during active disease. Both conserved end residues are part of each CDR3. D genes are given only for firm matches. The size entry is marked missing in some rows and otherwise reads once, few, many or a size class.

>TRBD2|TRBV7-2|few|TRBJ2-2|17
TGTGCCAGCAGCTTAGTTTCACTAGCGGGAGGTGCCGGGGAGCTGTTTTTT
CASSLVSLAGGAGELFF
>TRBD1|TRBV3-1/TRBV3-2|-|TRBJ2-3|14
TGTGCCAGCAGCCTAGGGACAGGCACAGATACGCAGTATTTT
CASSLGTGTDTQYF
>TRBD1|TRBV7-9|-|TRBJ2-7|12
TGTGCCAGCAGCCGGACAGGGGACGAGCAGTACTTC
CASSRTGDEQYF
>TRBD1|TRBV29-1|-|TRBJ2-3|15
TGCAGCGTCGTGACTACAGGGGGCCCCACAGATACGCAGTATTTT
CSVVTTGGPTDTQYF
>-|TRBV28|-|TRBJ1-2|14
TGTGCCAGCAGGATATCTCAGGGAGGTGGCGGCTACACCTTC
CASRISQGGGGYTF
>TRBD1|TRBV5-6|-|TRBJ2-7|16
TGTGCCAGCAGCCCCATCGGGACAGGGAGAGCCTACGAGCAGTACTTC
CASSPIGTGRAYEQYF
>-|TRBV7-9|-|TRBJ2-1|12
TGTGCCAGCAGCTCCCGAGGTTTTGAGCAGTTCTTC
CASSSRGFEQFF
>-|TRBV4-1|-|TRBJ1-4|17
TGCGCCAGCAGCCAAGATCCGGGGTCGGCAACTAATGAAAAACTGTTTTTT
CASSQDPGSATNEKLFF
>-|TRBV3-1/TRBV3-2|-|TRBJ2-4|14
TGTGCCAGCAGCCAAGGGGGCGGGGTATACATTCAGTACTTC
CASSQGGGVYIQYF
>TRBD1|TRBV29-1|-|TRBJ1-6|13
TGCAGCGTGTCGACAGGGGGCAATTCACCCCTCCACTTT
CSVSTGGNSPLHF
>-|TRBV10-3|-|TRBJ1-2|14
TGTGCCATCAGTGAGCCTCGGACACCCTATGGCTACACCTTC
CAISEPRTPYGYTF
>-|TRBV6-1|-|TRBJ2-3|14
TGTGCCAGCAGTTATCTCTACAGCACAGATACGCAGTATTTT
CASSYLYSTDTQYF
>-|TRBV7-2|-|TRBJ1-5|13
TGTGCCAGCAGCTCCAACAGGGTCCAGCCCCAGCATTTT
CASSSNRVQPQHF
>-|TRBV2|-|TRBJ2-7|12
TGTGCCAGCAGCGTCGACTACCACGTGCAGTACTTC
CASSVDYHVQYF
>TRBD2|TRBV9|once|TRBJ2-3|17
TGTGCCAGCAGCGTAGACCGGGAGCGGGATCGCACAGATACGCAGTATTTT
CASSVDRERDRTDTQYF
>-|TRBV9|-|TRBJ1-2|11
TGTGCCAGCAGCGCCCATTATGGCTACACCTTC
CASSAHYGYTF
>-|TRBV28|-|TRBJ1-6|16
TGTGCCAGCAGAATTCAAGGGGGATACTATAATTCACCCCTCCACTTT
CASRIQGGYYNSPLHF
>TRBD1|TRBV19|once|TRBJ2-2|16
TGTGCCACCAGAGACAGGGCCACTGGGAACACCGGGGAGCTGTTTTTT
CATRDRATGNTGELFF
>-|TRBV28|few|TRBJ1-6|14
TGTGCCAGCAGGGAGAGCTCCTATAATTCACCCCTCCACTTT
CASRESSYNSPLHF
>TRBD1|TRBV24-1|-|TRBJ2-4|16
TGTGCCACCAGTGATTCGTCCGGGACAGGGTATAACATTCAGTACTTC
CATSDSSGTGYNIQYF
>TRBD1|TRBV5-1|-|TRBJ1-1|15
TGCGCCAGCAGCCAGCTACAGGGGAGGAACACTGAAGCTTTCTTT
CASSQLQGRNTEAFF
>-|TRBV19|-|TRBJ2-2|15
TGTGCCAGTAGTATTTACGGGTCGCTTACCGGGGAGCTGTTTTTT
CASSIYGSLTGELFF
>-|TRBV28|-|TRBJ2-7|16
TGTGCCAGCATCGCTCCCGGAGCTGGCGGGCCGTACGAGCAGTACTTC
CASIAPGAGGPYEQYF
>TRBD2|TRBV4-1|-|TRBJ2-2|14
TGCGCCAGCGGACTAGCGGGAGGGCCGGGGGAGCTGTTTTTT
CASGLAGGPGELFF
>-|TRBV7-2|-|TRBJ2-7|12
TGTGCCAGCAGCTTGGGCGCCTACGAGCAGTACTTC
CASSLGAYEQYF
>-|TRBV18|few|TRBJ1-3|16
TGTGCCAGCTCGCTTAAAACAGCGGCCTCTGGAAACACCATATATTTT
CASSLKTAASGNTIYF
>-|TRBV7-2|-|TRBJ1-5|15
TGTGCCAGCAGCTTAGGTCAGGTTCGAAATCAGCCCCAGCATTTT
CASSLGQVRNQPQHF
>-|TRBV14|-|TRBJ2-2|16
TGTGCCAGCAGGGAAGGACGGGGACATTGGGCCGGGGAGCTGTTTTTT
CASREGRGHWAGELFF
>TRBD1|TRBV7-9|-|TRBJ2-2|14
TGTGCCAGCAGCCGGGACAGAAACACCGGGGAGCTGTTTTTT
CASSRDRNTGELFF
>-|TRBV28|-|TRBJ1-6|16
TGTGCCAGCAGTTTAGGGGCGGCTTCCTATAATTCACCCCTCCACTTT
CASSLGAASYNSPLHF
>TRBD1|TRBV28|-|TRBJ1-6|14
TGTGCCAGCAGCTTGGGACAGAAAGATTCACCCCTCCACTTT
CASSLGQKDSPLHF
>-|TRBV10-3|-|TRBJ1-5|16
TGTGCCATCAGTGAGGAGGGACAAGGATTCAATCAGCCCCAGCATTTT
CAISEEGQGFNQPQHF
>TRBD1|TRBV29-1|-|TRBJ1-4|13
TGCAGCGCCCAAACAGGGGTTAATGAAAAACTGTTTTTT
CSAQTGVNEKLFF
>TRBD2|TRBV7-8|-|TRBJ2-5|15
TGTGCCAGCAGCTTAGCGCGGGGGGGCTCGGAGACCCAGTACTTC
CASSLARGGSETQYF
>TRBD2|TRBV9|-|TRBJ2-2|18
TGTGCCAGCAGCAGAACATCTAGCGGGATAAGCAGGGCCGGGGAGCTGTTTTTT
CASSRTSSGISRAGELFF
>TRBD1|TRBV7-2|-|TRBJ2-7|13
TGTGCCAGCAGCAGGGACAGGGCGTCGGGGCAGTACTTC
CASSRDRASGQYF
>TRBD1|TRBV18|-|TRBJ2-7|14
TGTGCCAGCTCACCTTTCGACAGGGACTACGAGCAGTACTTC
CASSPFDRDYEQYF
>-|TRBV6-2/TRBV6-3|-|TRBJ2-7|16
TGTGCCAGCAGTTATGCTGGCGGGACCGTCTCCTACGAGCAGTACTTC
CASSYAGGTVSYEQYF
>-|TRBV10-3|-|TRBJ2-6|19
TGTGCCATCACCCGGACCGGGGGGCGCTTTGAAACTGGGGCCAACGTCCTGACTTTC
CAITRTGGRFETGANVLTF
>TRBD1|TRBV6-5|-|TRBJ1-5|15
TGTGCCAGCAGGACCGGACAGGGGGCAAATCAGCCCCAGCATTTT
CASRTGQGANQPQHF
>-|TRBV19|-|TRBJ1-4|17
TGTGCCAGTAGACGCCTTCTCGGCCTAGGGGGTAATGAAAAACTGTTTTTT
CASRRLLGLGGNEKLFF
>-|TRBV5-6|-|TRBJ1-1|12
TGTGCCAGCAGCTTGTGGCAGGGTGTGGCTTTCTTT
CASSLWQGVAFF
>-|TRBV5-1|once|TRBJ2-2|15
TGCGCCAGCAGCTTCGCTCCAGAGAACACCGGGGAGCTGTTTTTT
CASSFAPENTGELFF
>-|TRBV6-6|-|TRBJ2-2|15
TGTGCCAGCAGAGAGGCCGCGGGGAACACCGGGGAGCTGTTTTTT
CASREAAGNTGELFF
>TRBD1|TRBV5-6|-|TRBJ2-2|16
TGTGCCAGCAGCTTGCCGTGGGGACAGGGCACCGGGGAGCTGTTTTTT
CASSLPWGQGTGELFF
>-|TRBV28|-|TRBJ2-7|13
TGTGCCAGCAGTTTAGGGACTCCCACCTTGCAGTACTTC
CASSLGTPTLQYF
>-|TRBV21-1|-|TRBJ2-2|14
TGTGCCAGCCTAGCGGGACGGAACACCGGGGAGCTGTTTTTT
CASLAGRNTGELFF
>TRBD1|TRBV28|-|TRBJ1-2|19
TGTGCCAGCAGTTTATATCCCAGGACAGGGGGTGGATGGGACTATGGCTACACCTTC
CASSLYPRTGGGWDYGYTF